This T cell receptor (beta chain) was sequenced during a study of blood T cell repertoires in COVID-19. As for the study in general: Sources were T cells, B-cell-depleted T cells, or PBMCs; the material itself was cDNA or gDNA.

Using immunoSEQ multiplex PCR, the repertoire was profiled, and TCRdb retains in-frame clones only, with some absent. The table lists 200,000 to 250,000 clones, roughly 88% of them singletons. V lost 5 bases to trimming and J lost 7 bases, with 14 bases between them. The length of the CDR3 is 13 residues. Germline V gives CDR1 SEHNR, CDR2 FQNEAQ (reference sequence). Those who participated ranged in age from roughly 18 to 100 years and resided in about two dozen US areas. Individuals in the exposed group had encountered a COVID-19 case within 2 weeks preceding study entry. The chain links TRBV7-9 to TRBJ1-2; D might be TRBD1 (5 bases). The material sequenced was PBMCs or T cells enriched from blood (not recorded which). The receptor was isolated from a woman aged 30 to 39 who had been exposed to COVID-19. The CDR3 sequence: CASSTDITLGYTF. Written as DNA, the CDR3 is TGTGCCAGCAGCACGGACATTACCCTTGGCTACACCTTC.